This TCR beta chain stems from a study of technical replicates of blood from a few donors (dated by TCRdb to 2017 to 2019). The receptor library was made with the immunoSEQ multiplex PCR assay. The immuneACCESS repertoire file appears here via TCRdb, limited to in-frame rearrangements. These files lack a portion of the clones; in checked studies, under half of the deficit traces to unresolved V genes, and the cause of the others is not known. This sample comprises about 14,000 clones, 84% of them detected only once. The ten largest clones take up about 10% of the sample. V is pared back by 3 bases and J by 2 bases, with 11 bases lying between the germline termini. CDR1 and CDR2, per the germline V gene, are MNHNS and SASEGT. The CDR3 goes from the cysteine to the phenylalanine over 15 residues. Only CDR3 DNA is held: 45 bases, read in frame from base 1. Remarks on this clone: Its antigen remains unidentified. No base-level quality is on record; no much larger clone is a single base apart.

The sequence was collected from a human donor in good health. Sequencing was carried out using PBMCs. Recombination linked TRBV6-1 to TRBJ1-5, with the D segment identity uncertain. CDR3 loop: CASSEGPHGNQPQHF. The nucleotide sequence is given as TGTGCCAGCAGTGAGGGCCCCCACGGCAATCAGCCCCAGCATTTT.